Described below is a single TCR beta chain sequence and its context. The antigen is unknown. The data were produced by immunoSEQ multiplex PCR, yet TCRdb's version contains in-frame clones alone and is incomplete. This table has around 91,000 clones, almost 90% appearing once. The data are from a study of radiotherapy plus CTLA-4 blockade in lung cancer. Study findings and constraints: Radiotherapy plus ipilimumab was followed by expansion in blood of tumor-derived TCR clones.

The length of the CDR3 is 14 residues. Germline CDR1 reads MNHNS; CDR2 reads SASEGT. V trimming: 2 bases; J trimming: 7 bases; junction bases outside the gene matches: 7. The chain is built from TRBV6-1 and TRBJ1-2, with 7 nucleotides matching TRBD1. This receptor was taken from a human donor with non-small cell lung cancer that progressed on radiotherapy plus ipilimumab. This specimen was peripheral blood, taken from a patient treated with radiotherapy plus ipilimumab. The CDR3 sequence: CASSEMTGSGGYTF. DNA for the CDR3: TGTGCCAGCAGTGAAATGACAGGGTCTGGTGGCTACACCTTC.